This is a list of T cell receptor beta chains from one sample in a study of blood T cell repertoires in COVID-19. Profiled with immunoSEQ multiplex PCR; TCRdb holds only in-frame clones, not every one. The sample shows about 170,000 clones, 85% of them seen only once. Sequencing used peripheral blood. These receptors originate from a human donor with acute or convalescent COVID-19. The donor label of this sample is uncertain. Both conserved end residues are part of each CDR3. The D gene is left open where the match is weak. The listing skips clone size in some rows; elsewhere it reads once, few, many or a size class.

>TRBV11-2|TRBD1|TRBJ1-6|once
TGTGCCAGCAGCCCGAAGACAGGGGGCAATTCACCCCTCCACTTT
CASSPKTGGNSPLHF
>TRBV5-1|TRBD2|TRBJ2-1|once
TGCGCCAGCAGCATGACTAGCGGGGGGAACAATGAGCAGTTCTTC
CASSMTSGGNNEQFF
>TRBV18|NA|TRBJ2-3|few
TGTGCCAGCTCACCACCGGCGGGGGCCCAGCCAGATACGCAGTATTTT
CASSPPAGAQPDTQYF
>TRBV9|NA|TRBJ1-2|NA
TGTGCCAGCAGCGTAGACGGGGGTGGCTATGGCTACACCTTC
CASSVDGGGYGYTF
>TRBV9|TRBD1|TRBJ1-4|NA
TGTGCCAGCAGCCCGACAGGGAAAAATGAAAAACTGTTTTTT
CASSPTGKNEKLFF
>TRBV21-1|NA|TRBJ1-1|NA
TGTGCCAGCAGCTACGGCCCGAAGGGGCCTGAAGCTTTCTTT
CASSYGPKGPEAFF
>TRBV7-7|TRBD2|TRBJ2-5|once
TGTGCCAGCAGCCCGACTAGCGGGGCTCAGACCCAGTACTTC
CASSPTSGAQTQYF
>TRBV7-2|NA|TRBJ1-5|NA
TGTGCCAGCAGCCCCCAGAAAGGGGGCAATCAGCCCCAGCATTTT
CASSPQKGGNQPQHF
>TRBV18|NA|TRBJ1-3|NA
TGTGCCAGCTCACCAGGGGCGTACGGAAACACCATATATTTT
CASSPGAYGNTIYF
>TRBV4-2|TRBD2|TRBJ2-3|once
TGTGCCAGCAGCCAAGGGAGCGGGGCCACAGATACGCAGTATTTT
CASSQGSGATDTQYF
>TRBV3-1/TRBV3-2|TRBD2|TRBJ2-1|NA
TGTGCCAGCAGCCTGACGGTCACTAGCGTGCCCTACAATGAGCAGTTCTTC
CASSLTVTSVPYNEQFF
>TRBV2|TRBD1|TRBJ1-6|NA
TGTGCCAGCAGTCCCCGACAGGGAACCTCCTATAATTCACCCCTCCACTTT
CASSPRQGTSYNSPLHF
>TRBV6-4|TRBD1|TRBJ1-2|NA
TGTGCCAGCAGTGACCGGGACAGGGGGGCGATGTTGGATGGCTACACCTTC
CASSDRDRGAMLDGYTF
>TRBV6-5|TRBD1|TRBJ2-7|NA
TGTGCCAGCAGTTACTACAGGGGGCAAAACCACGAGCAGTACTTC
CASSYYRGQNHEQYF
>TRBV4-1|NA|TRBJ1-3|NA
TGCGCCAGCAGCCTAACAGGGATGCCCAGCTCTGGAAACACCATATATTTT
CASSLTGMPSSGNTIYF
>TRBV3-1/TRBV3-2|NA|TRBJ1-6|NA
TGTGCCAGCAGCCTCACATCCGGGGGTAATTCACCCCTCCACTTT
CASSLTSGGNSPLHF
>TRBV18|TRBD1|TRBJ1-5|NA
TGTGCCAGCTCAGCTACTGGCGGGACAGGGGTTCGCAATCAGCCCCAGCATTTT
CASSATGGTGVRNQPQHF
>TRBV6-4|NA|TRBJ1-5|NA
TGTGCCAGCAGTGCAGGACAGCCCCAGCATTTT
CASSAGQPQHF
>TRBV23-1|TRBD1|TRBJ1-4|NA
TGCGCCAGCAGTCAATGGACAGGGGTACATGAAAAACTGTTTTTT
CASSQWTGVHEKLFF
>TRBV12-3/TRBV12-4|NA|TRBJ1-5|NA
TGTGCCAGCAGTTTATTGCGTCTTCAGCCCCAGCATTTT
CASSLLRLQPQHF
>TRBV19|NA|TRBJ1-1|few
TGTGCCAGTAGTCCCCGTGGACAGCCCCGAGGGACTGAAGCTTTCTTT
CASSPRGQPRGTEAFF
>TRBV5-1|NA|TRBJ2-1|few
TGCGCCAGCAGCGGTGACTGGAGCTCCTACAATGAGCAGTTCTTC
CASSGDWSSYNEQFF
>TRBV19|TRBD1|TRBJ1-5|NA
TGTGCCAGTCGGACAGGAAACGTCAATCAGCCCCAGCATTTT
CASRTGNVNQPQHF
>TRBV18|TRBD1|TRBJ1-5|NA
TGTGCCAGCGGACCGGGACAGGGTTTTAATCAGCCCCAGCATTTT
CASGPGQGFNQPQHF
>TRBV6-2/TRBV6-3|NA|TRBJ1-2|NA
TGTGCCAGCAGTTACTCCAGCTATGGCTACACCTTC
CASSYSSYGYTF
>TRBV9|TRBD1|TRBJ1-2|NA
TGTGCCAGCAGCGTTCAACAGGGGGCCTATGGCTACACCTTC
CASSVQQGAYGYTF
>TRBV27|TRBD1|TRBJ1-6|NA
TGTGCCAGCAGTTCCGGGACAGGGTTGAATTCACCCCTCCACTTT
CASSSGTGLNSPLHF
>TRBV5-4|NA|TRBJ2-6|NA
TGTGCCAGCAACAGTCGGACAGGGAGGGCTGGGGCCAACGTCCTGACTTTC
CASNSRTGRAGANVLTF
>TRBV3-1/TRBV3-2|TRBD1|TRBJ2-7|NA
TGTGCCAGCAGCCGCCGGACAGGGTTCCTACGGGAGCAGTACTTC
CASSRRTGFLREQYF
>TRBV7-2|NA|TRBJ1-5|NA
TGTGCCAGCAGCCTTACATGGAATCAGCCCCAGCATTTT
CASSLTWNQPQHF
>TRBV18|NA|TRBJ1-1|NA
TGTGCCAGCTCCCTGGAACAGGACACTGAAGCTTTCTTT
CASSLEQDTEAFF
>TRBV12-5|NA|TRBJ1-5|NA
TGTGCTAGTGGGAGGGACACTCAGCCCCAGCATTTT
CASGRDTQPQHF
>TRBV11-3|TRBD2|TRBJ2-5|NA
TGTGCCAGCAGCGCTGGACTAGCGGGAGGACAAGAGACCCAGTACTTC
CASSAGLAGGQETQYF
>TRBV28|TRBD2|TRBJ2-5|NA
TGTGCCAGCAGTCTGGGACTAACCTCGGAGACCCAGTACTTC
CASSLGLTSETQYF
>TRBV30|NA|TRBJ1-2|NA
TGTGCCTGGAGCCCCGGGAACAGGGCGAGGAACTATGGCTACACCTTC
CAWSPGNRARNYGYTF
>TRBV6-5|TRBD1|TRBJ1-6|NA
TGTGCCAGCAGAATGGACAGGCTAAGATCACCCCTCCACTTT
CASRMDRLRSPLHF
>TRBV5-1|NA|TRBJ2-3|NA
TGCGCCAGCAGCTTATACGACGGGGATACGCAGTATTTT
CASSLYDGDTQYF
>TRBV5-1|TRBD1|TRBJ1-2|NA
TGCGCCAGCAGCCGGGACAGAGCTAACTATGGCTACACCTTC
CASSRDRANYGYTF
>TRBV2|TRBD1|TRBJ2-2|once
TGTGCCAGCAGGGGACAGGGCACCGGGGAGCTGTTTTTT
CASRGQGTGELFF
>TRBV6-5|TRBD1|TRBJ1-3|NA
TGTGCCAGCAGTCTGGGACAGCACTCTGGAAACACCATATATTTT
CASSLGQHSGNTIYF
>TRBV4-3|TRBD2|TRBJ2-5|NA
TGCGCCAGCAGCCAAAGGCGGGGGGATATGAGAGAGACCCAGTACTTC
CASSQRRGDMRETQYF
>TRBV5-6|NA|TRBJ2-2|NA
TGTGCCAGCAGGCAGGGCGGGGACACCGGGGAGCTGTTTTTT
CASRQGGDTGELFF
>TRBV4-3|TRBD1|TRBJ1-2|NA
TGCGCCAGCAGCCAAGAAGTCTCCAGGACAGGGGTCGGCTACACCTTC
CASSQEVSRTGVGYTF
>TRBV7-2|TRBD1|TRBJ1-5|NA
TGTGCCAGCAGCCGTGACAGGGGGATTAGGGGCAATCAGCCCCAGCATTTT
CASSRDRGIRGNQPQHF
>TRBV7-2|NA|TRBJ1-2|NA
TGTGCCAGCAGCTTAGACCAGGTCGGGGATCGGAATGGCTACACCTTC
CASSLDQVGDRNGYTF
>TRBV29-1|TRBD1|TRBJ1-1|NA
TGCAGCGTCAGACAGGGGAACACTGAAGCTTTCTTT
CSVRQGNTEAFF
>TRBV30|NA|TRBJ1-3|NA
TGTGCCTGGAAACCACAGGGCTGGCGTGGAAACACCATATATTTT
CAWKPQGWRGNTIYF
>TRBV28|NA|TRBJ1-1|NA
TGTGCCAGCAGTTTTCCCGGGAGGGGTTTAAACACTGAAGCTTTCTTT
CASSFPGRGLNTEAFF
>TRBV7-2|TRBD1|TRBJ1-1|once
TGTGCCAGCAGCTTAGAACAGGGGGGGAGAGCTTTCTTT
CASSLEQGGRAFF
>TRBV11-2|TRBD1|TRBJ2-5|NA
TGTGCCAGCAGCCCCGGACAGGGCCTTCGGACCCAGTACTTC
CASSPGQGLRTQYF
>TRBV11-2|NA|TRBJ2-7|NA
TGTGCCAGCAGCTTAGATCAGGGGCGAACCTACGAGCAGTACTTC
CASSLDQGRTYEQYF